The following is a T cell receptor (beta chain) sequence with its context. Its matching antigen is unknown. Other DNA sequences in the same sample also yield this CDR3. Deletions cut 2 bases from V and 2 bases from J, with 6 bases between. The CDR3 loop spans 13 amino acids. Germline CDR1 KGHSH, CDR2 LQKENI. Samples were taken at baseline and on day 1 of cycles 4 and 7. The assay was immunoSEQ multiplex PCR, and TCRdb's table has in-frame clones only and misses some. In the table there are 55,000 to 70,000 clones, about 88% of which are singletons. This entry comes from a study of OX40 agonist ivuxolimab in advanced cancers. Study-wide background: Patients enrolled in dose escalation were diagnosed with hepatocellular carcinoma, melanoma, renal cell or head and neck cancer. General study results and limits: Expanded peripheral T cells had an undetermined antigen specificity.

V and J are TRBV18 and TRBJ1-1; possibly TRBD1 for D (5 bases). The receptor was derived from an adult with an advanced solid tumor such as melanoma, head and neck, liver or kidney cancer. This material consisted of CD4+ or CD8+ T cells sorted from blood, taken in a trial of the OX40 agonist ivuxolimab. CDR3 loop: CASSPTGNTEAFF. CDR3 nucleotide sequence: TGTGCCAGCTCACCAACAGGCAACACTGAAGCTTTCTTT. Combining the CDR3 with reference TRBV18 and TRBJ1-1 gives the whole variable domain NAGVMQNPRHLVRRRGQEARLRCSPMKGHSHVYWYRQLPEEGLKFMVYLQKENIIDESGMPKERFSAEFPKEGPSILRIQQVVRGDSAAYFCASSPTGNTEAFFGQGTRLTVV.